This T cell receptor beta chain originates from a study of prognosis after radiotherapy for stage I lung cancer. Two-round multiplex PCR amplified TCR beta CDR3 from genomic DNA. Round one of PCR was performed, and it used primers specific to each TRBV and TRBJ gene. TCRdb called the multiplex PCR reads again in MiXCR, with one record for every CDR3 protein. The data show fewer than 14,000 distinct CDR3 sequences, 45% to 65% seen once. The count of this clonotype is one. The CDR3 spans 13 residues. Between the trimmed V and J ends, which lost 3 bases and 4 bases, there was a span of 9 bases. The germline CDR1 and CDR2 sequences are MNHGY and SVAAGI.

This clonotype was sampled from a donor aged 50 or older with non-small cell lung cancer. The genes are TRBV6-9 and TRBJ1-1, with D maybe TRBD1 (5 bases). This specimen was PBMCs, taken before or after stereotactic body radiation therapy (not recorded which). The CDR3: CASSYLDITEAFF. CDR3 bases: TGTGCCAGCAGTTACTTGGACATCACTGAAGCTTTCTTT.